This T cell receptor (beta chain) is from a study of CD8 T cells in ankylosing spondylitis. To note about this clonotype: Its target is unknown.

The CDR3 consists of 16 residues. V was cut by 7 bases and J by 4 bases, with 21 bases left in between. Germline loops: CDR1 MNHEY, CDR2 SVGEGT. One entry per CDR3 protein, called by TCRdb with MiXCR from the 5' RACE reads. The repertoire includes some 130,000 distinct CDR3 sequences, about 8% of them detected once, and less than 7.5% sits in the top ten. Overall study results and limits: For ankylosing spondylitis blood, a TCR beta motif of under ten highly homologous variants appeared characteristic. Disease-linked clones reportedly concentrated significantly in matched ankylosing spondylitis synovial fluid.

This receptor was taken from a male donor with ankylosing spondylitis. Material for sequencing was synovial fluid, either unsorted or a sorted T cell fraction (not recorded which). The chain has TRBV6-2 or TRBV6-3 and TRBJ2-3; D remains ambiguous. The CDR3 is CASTRGFTASSDTQYF. Here the CDR3 DNA reads TGTGCCAGCACTCGCGGATTTACAGCAAGTTCAGATACGCAGTATTTT.